The T cell receptor beta chain under discussion was sequenced for a study of T cell repertoires in cytomegalovirus infection. Study summary: Both recently identified HLA-C-restricted and well-studied HLA-B-restricted CMV epitopes were used in the study. Indications came from public TCR beta signatures; they pointed to CMV infection and to a matching HLA type.

General study findings and limits: HLA-C-restricted CMV-specific TCR beta clonotypes prevailed in the ex vivo response. Accumulated public TCR beta family frequency recognized individuals carrying CMV together with the relevant HLA.

This clonotype was seen many times. What it recognizes is unknown. TCRdb re-analysed the reads in MiXCR, keeping a single row per CDR3 protein. The table lists 300,000 to 400,000 distinct CDR3 sequences, about 27% of them singletons. CDR3 length: 12 amino acids. The V gene's germline CDR1 is SQVTM and CDR2 ANQGSEA. V gave up 1 base and J gave up 6 bases, with 8 bases separating them. The genes are TRBV29-1 and TRBJ2-3, with D perhaps TRBD2 (5 bases). The origin of this receptor is a human donor in good health (CMV status not recorded). Some clones in this sample may be carry-over from other donors' samples. The material sequenced was cultured PBMCs, taken from culture after CMV antigen stimulation. The CDR3, as DNA: TGCAGCGTTGAAGGTCGGGGTGATACGCAGTATTTT. This encodes CSVEGRGDTQYF.